This T cell receptor beta chain comes out of a study of identical twins. This CDR3 comprises 14 residues. Germline V gene data show CDR1 as SEHNR and CDR2 as FQNEAQ (reference sequence). Unmatched junction bases numbered 4, after V lost 7 bases and J lost 3 bases. TCRdb reanalysed the 5' RACE reads using MiXCR and keeps one entry per CDR3 protein. The sample carries about 530,000 distinct CDR3 sequences, 13% to 15% recorded once. Only a few counts were recorded for this clonotype. This same sample was also taken into another study, of yellow fever vaccine responses in identical twins.

The sequence was collected from a young woman in good health. V and J are TRBV7-9 and TRBJ1-5; the match to TRBD1 covers 9 bases. Sequenced input: CD4+ T cells sorted from blood. CDR3 sequence (DNA): TGTGCCAGCAAAAGGACAGGGGACAATCAGCCCCAGCATTTT. As protein: CASKRTGDNQPQHF.